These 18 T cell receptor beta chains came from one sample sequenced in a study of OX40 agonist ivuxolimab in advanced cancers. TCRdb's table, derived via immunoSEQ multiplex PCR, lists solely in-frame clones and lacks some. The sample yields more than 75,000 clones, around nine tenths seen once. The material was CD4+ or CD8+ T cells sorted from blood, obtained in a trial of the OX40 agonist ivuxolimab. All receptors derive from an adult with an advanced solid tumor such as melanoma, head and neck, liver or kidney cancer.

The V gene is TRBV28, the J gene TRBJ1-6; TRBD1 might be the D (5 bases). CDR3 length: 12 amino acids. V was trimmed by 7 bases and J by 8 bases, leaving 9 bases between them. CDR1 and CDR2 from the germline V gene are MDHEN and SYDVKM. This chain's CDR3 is CASNTGYSPLHF. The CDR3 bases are TGTGCCAGCAATACAGGTTATTCACCCCTCCACTTT.

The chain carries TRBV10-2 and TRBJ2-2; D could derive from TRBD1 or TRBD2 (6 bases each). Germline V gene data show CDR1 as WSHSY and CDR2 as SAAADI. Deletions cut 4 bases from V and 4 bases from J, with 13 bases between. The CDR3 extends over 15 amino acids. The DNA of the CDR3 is TGCGCCAGCAGTGGCCAGGGGCGGGGCACCGGGGAGCTGTTTTTT. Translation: CASSGQGRGTGELFF.

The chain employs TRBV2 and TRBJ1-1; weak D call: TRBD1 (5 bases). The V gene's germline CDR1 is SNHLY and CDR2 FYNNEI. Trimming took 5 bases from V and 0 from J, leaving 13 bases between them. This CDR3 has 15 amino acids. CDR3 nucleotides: TGTGCCAGCAGTCCTTCGGGACGGATGAACACTGAAGCTTTCTTT. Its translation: CASSPSGRMNTEAFF.

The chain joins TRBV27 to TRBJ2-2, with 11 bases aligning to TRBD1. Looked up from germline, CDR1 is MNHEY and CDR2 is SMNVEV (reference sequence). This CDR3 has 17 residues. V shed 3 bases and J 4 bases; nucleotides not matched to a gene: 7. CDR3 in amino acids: CASSFYGGTGGTGELFF. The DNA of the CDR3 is TGTGCCAGCAGTTTCTACGGGGGGACAGGGGGCACCGGGGAGCTGTTTTTT.

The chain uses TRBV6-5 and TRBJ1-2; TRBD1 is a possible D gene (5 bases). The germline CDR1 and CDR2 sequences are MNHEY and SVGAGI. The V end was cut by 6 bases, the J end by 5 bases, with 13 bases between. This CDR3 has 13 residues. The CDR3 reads CASSPTVTYGYTF. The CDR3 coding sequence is TGTGCCAGCAGCCCGACAGTGACTTATGGCTACACCTTC.

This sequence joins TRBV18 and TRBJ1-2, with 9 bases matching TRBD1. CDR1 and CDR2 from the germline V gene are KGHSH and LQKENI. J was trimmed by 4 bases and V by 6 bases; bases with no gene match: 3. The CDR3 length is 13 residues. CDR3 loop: CASSRTGVYGYTF. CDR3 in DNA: TGTGCCAGCTCCCGGACAGGGGTCTATGGCTACACCTTC.

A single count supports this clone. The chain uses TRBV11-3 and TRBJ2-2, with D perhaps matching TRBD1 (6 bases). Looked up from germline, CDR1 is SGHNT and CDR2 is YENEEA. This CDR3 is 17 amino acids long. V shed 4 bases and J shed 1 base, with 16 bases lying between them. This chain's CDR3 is CASSSNTGSLNTGELFF. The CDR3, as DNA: TGTGCCAGCAGCTCGAACACAGGGAGTTTGAACACCGGGGAGCTGTTTTTT. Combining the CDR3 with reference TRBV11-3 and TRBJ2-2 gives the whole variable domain EAGVVQSPRYKIIEKKQPVAFWCNPISGHNTLYWYLQNLGQGPELLIRYENEEAVDDSQLPKDRFSAERLKGVDSTLKIQPAELGDSAVYLCASSSNTGSLNTGELFFGEGSRLTVL.

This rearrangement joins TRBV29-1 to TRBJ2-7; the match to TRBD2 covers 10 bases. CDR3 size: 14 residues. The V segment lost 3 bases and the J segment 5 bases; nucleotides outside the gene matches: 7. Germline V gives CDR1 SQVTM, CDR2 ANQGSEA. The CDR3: CSVEQLAGRHEQYF. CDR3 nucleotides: TGCAGCGTTGAGCAACTAGCGGGACGGCACGAGCAGTACTTC.

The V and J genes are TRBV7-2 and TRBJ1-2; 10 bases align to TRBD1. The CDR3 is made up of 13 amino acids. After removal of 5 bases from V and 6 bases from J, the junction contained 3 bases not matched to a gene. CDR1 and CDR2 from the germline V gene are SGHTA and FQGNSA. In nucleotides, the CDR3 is TGTGCCAGCAGCATCGGGACAGGGGATGGCTACACCTTC. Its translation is CASSIGTGDGYTF. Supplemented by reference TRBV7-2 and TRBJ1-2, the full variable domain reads GAGVSQSPSNKVTEKGKDVELRCDPISGHTALYWYRQSLGQGLEFLIYFQGNSAPDKSGLPSDRFSAERTGGSVSTLTIQRTQQEDSAVYLCASSIGTGDGYTFGSGTRLTVV.

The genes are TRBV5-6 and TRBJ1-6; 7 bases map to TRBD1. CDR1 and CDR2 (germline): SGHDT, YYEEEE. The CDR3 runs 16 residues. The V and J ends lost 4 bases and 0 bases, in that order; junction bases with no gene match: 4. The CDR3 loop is CASSIRDSSYNSPLHF. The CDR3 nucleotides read TGTGCCAGCAGCATCCGGGACAGCTCCTATAATTCACCCCTCCACTTT. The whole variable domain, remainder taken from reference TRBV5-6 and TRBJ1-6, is DAGVTQSPTHLIKTRGQQVTLRCSPKSGHDTVSWYQQALGQGPQFIFQYYEEEERQRGNFPDRFSGHQFPNYSSELNVNALLLGDSALYLCASSIRDSSYNSPLHFGNGTRLTVT.

The CDR3 DNA reads TGTGCCAGCAGGATCAGGGGAGTTAGCCAAGAGACCCAGTACTTC. Protein sequence: CASRIRGVSQETQYF. V and J are TRBV6-6 and TRBJ2-5; D might be TRBD1 (6 bases). CDR1 and CDR2 (germline): MNHNY, SVGAGI (reference sequence). There are 15 residues in the CDR3. Trimming removed 6 bases from V and 1 base from J, with 15 bases in between.

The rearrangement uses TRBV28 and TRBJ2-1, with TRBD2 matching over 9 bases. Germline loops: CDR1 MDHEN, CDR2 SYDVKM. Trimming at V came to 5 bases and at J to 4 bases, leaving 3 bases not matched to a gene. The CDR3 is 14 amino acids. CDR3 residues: CASSRTSAYNEQFF. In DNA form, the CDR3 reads TGTGCCAGCAGTCGGACTAGCGCGTACAATGAGCAGTTCTTC.

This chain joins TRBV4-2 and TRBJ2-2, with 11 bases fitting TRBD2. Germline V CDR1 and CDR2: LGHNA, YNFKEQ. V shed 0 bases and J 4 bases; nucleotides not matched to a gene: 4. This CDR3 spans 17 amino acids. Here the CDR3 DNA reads TGTGCCAGCAGCCAAGATCCTAGCGGGAGGCCCACCGGGGAGCTGTTTTTT. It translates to CASSQDPSGRPTGELFF.

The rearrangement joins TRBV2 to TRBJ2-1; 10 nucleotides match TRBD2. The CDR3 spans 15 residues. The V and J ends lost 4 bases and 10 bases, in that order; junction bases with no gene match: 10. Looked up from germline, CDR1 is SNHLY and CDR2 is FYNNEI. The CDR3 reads CASSGIGLAVDEQFF. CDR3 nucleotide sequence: TGTGCCAGCAGTGGAATCGGACTAGCGGTCGACGAGCAGTTCTTC.

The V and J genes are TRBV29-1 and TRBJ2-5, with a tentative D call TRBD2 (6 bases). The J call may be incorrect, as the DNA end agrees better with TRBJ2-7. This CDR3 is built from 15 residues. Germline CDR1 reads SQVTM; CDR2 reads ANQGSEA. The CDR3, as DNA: TGCAGCGTTGGACTGCCTGGCGGGAAGATCTACGAGCAGTACTTC. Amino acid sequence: CSVGLPGGKIYEQYF.

DNA of the CDR3: TGTGCCAGCAGCCTCACCCCGGACGAGCAGTACGTC. It codes for CASSLTPDEQYV. The V gene is TRBV6-1, the J gene TRBJ2-7, with D hard to call. Deletions cut 6 bases from V and 5 bases from J, with 11 bases between. Germline V gene lookup returns CDR1 MNHNS and CDR2 SASEGT. The CDR3 runs 12 residues.

The CDR3 here is CATSIRIGLGQGSSTDTQYF. The CDR3 DNA reads as TGTGCCACCAGCATCCGAATCGGTTTAGGACAGGGGTCGAGCACAGATACGCAGTATTTT. The rearrangement uses TRBV15 and TRBJ2-3; the match to TRBD1 covers 9 bases. The ends lost 4 bases at V and 0 bases at J; junction bases unmatched: 17. CDR3 length: 20 amino acids. Germline CDR1 is LNHNV and CDR2 is YYDKDF (reference sequence).

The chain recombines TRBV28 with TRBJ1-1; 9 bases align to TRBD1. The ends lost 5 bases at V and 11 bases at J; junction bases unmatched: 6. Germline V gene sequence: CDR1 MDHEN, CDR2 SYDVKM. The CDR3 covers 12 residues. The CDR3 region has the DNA TGTGCCAGCAGTCTAGGAGGGACAGGGGCTTTCTTT. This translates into CASSLGGTGAFF.